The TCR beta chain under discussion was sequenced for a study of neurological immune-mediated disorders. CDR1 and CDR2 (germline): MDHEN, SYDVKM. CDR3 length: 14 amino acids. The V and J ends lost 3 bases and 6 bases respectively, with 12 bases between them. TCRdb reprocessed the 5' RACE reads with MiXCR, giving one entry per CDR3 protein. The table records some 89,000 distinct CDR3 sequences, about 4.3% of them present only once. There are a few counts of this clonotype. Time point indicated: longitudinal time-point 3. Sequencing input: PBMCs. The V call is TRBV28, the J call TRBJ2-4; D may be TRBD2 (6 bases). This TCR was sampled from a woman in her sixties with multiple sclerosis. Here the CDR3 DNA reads TGTGCCAGCAGTTTGTTTGGCGGGGCAAACATTCAGTACTTC. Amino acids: CASSLFGGANIQYF.